Included here is one TCR beta chain sequence, with context. The antigen is unknown. Vbeta (60) and Jbeta (13) primers were used in the PCR. Using immunoSEQ multiplex PCR, the repertoire was profiled, and TCRdb retains in-frame clones only, with some absent. Among 220,000 or so clones listed, 80% to 85% were seen once. Trimming cost V 7 bases and J 0 bases, with 12 bases left between them. This CDR3 is 14 amino acids long. Germline V gene data show CDR1 as LNHDA and CDR2 as SQIVND (reference sequence). These data are taken from a study of cytomegalovirus exposure and HLA in healthy donors. Study background: Unique TCR beta sequences numbering over 100 million came from around 180 million T cells in an earlier analysis.

The study's findings and limits: Judged likely to be a sequencing artifact was a cluster of highly shared sequence variants. In a later analysis, productive TCRs from donors in an Asian-associated ancestry cluster reportedly carried fewer N-insertions than the cohort mean. Accurate prediction of most subjects' HLA-A and HLA-B alleles from TCR beta sequences was reported.

This chain uses TRBV19 with TRBJ1-2; D remains unclear. Sequencing was carried out using PBMCs. This TCR was sampled from a woman between 35 and 50 years old in good health and CMV-seronegative. The CDR3 nucleotides read TGTGCCAGTACCCCGGGTGCGGCTAACTATGGCTACACCTTC. The encoded protein is CASTPGAANYGYTF.